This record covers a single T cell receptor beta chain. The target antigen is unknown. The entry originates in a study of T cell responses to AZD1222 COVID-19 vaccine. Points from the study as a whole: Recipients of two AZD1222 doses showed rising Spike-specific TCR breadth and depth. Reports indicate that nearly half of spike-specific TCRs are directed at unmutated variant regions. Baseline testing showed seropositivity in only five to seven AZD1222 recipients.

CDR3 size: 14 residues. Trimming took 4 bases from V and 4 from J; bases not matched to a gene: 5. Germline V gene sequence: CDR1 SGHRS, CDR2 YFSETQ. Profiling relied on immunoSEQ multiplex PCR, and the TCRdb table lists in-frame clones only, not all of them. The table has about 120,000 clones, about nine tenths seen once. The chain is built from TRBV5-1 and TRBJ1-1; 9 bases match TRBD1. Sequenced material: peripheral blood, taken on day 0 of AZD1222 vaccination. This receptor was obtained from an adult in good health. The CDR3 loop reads CASSRRDRATEAFF. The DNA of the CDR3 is TGCGCCAGCAGCCGCCGGGACAGGGCCACTGAAGCTTTCTTT.